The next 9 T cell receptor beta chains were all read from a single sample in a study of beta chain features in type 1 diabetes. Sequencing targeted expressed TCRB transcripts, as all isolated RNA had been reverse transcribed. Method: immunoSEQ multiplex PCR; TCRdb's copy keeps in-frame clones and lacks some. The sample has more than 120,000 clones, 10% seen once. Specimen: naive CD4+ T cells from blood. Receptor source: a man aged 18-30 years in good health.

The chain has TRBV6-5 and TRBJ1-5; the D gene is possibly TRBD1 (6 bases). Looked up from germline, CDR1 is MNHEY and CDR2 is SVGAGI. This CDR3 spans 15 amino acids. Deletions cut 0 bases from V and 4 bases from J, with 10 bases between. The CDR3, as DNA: TGTGCCAGCAGTTACTCGAGTCAGGGGAATCAGCCCCAGCATTTT. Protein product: CASSYSSQGNQPQHF.

The CDR3 bases are TGTGCCAGCAGCTTAGGTCTATGGGAGCAGTTCTTC. Its protein product is CASSLGLWEQFF. The chain uses TRBV11-2 and TRBJ2-1; D gene ambiguous. V dropped 1 base and J dropped 10 bases, with 8 bases sitting between them. Looked up from germline, CDR1 is SGHAT and CDR2 is FQNNGV. The CDR3 spans 12 residues.

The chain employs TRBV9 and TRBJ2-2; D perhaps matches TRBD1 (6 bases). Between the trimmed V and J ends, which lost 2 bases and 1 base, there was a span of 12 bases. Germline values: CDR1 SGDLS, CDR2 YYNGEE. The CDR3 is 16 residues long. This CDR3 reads CASSVDPTGNTGELFF. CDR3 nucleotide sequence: TGTGCCAGCAGCGTCGACCCGACAGGGAACACCGGGGAGCTGTTTTTT.

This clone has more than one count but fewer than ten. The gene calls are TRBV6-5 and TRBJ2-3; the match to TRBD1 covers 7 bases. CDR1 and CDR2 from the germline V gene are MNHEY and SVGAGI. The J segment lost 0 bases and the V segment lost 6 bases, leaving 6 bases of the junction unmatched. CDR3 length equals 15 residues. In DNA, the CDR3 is TGTGCCAGCAGAATGGGACAGACAAGCACAGATACGCAGTATTTT. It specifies CASRMGQTSTDTQYF.

Here the CDR3 reads CASSLVAQETQYF. DNA of the CDR3: TGTGCCAGCAGCTTAGTAGCACAAGAGACCCAGTACTTC. V is TRBV7-8 and J is TRBJ2-5, with no clear D. The germline V gene encodes CDR1 SGHVS and CDR2 FQNEAQ. With 1 base removed from V and 2 bases from J, the gap between germline ends came to 5 bases. This CDR3 comprises 13 residues.

The CDR3 spells CASSQEAGQGVIQYF. The CDR3 nucleotides read TGTGCCAGCAGCCAAGAAGCTGGACAGGGGGTCATTCAGTACTTC. J is TRBJ2-4 and V is TRBV14, with TRBD1 matching over 10 bases. The length of the CDR3 is 15 residues. V gave up 0 bases and J gave up 9 bases; unmatched junction bases: 5. Germline V lookup: CDR1 SGHDN, CDR2 FVKESK.

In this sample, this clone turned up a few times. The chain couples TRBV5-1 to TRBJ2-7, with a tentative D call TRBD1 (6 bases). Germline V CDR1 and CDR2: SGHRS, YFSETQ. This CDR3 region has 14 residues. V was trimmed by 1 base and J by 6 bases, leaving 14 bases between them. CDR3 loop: CASSLSRTDSEQYF. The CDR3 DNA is TGCGCCAGCAGCTTGTCCCGGACAGACTCCGAGCAGTACTTC.

The CDR3 DNA reads TGCGCCAGCAGCCAATTAGCGGGGGGTTACAATGAGCAGTTCTTC. This sequence encodes CASSQLAGGYNEQFF. This chain uses TRBV4-3 with TRBJ2-1; 10 bases agree with TRBD2. Per germline, CDR1 LGHNA and CDR2 YSLEER. CDR3 length equals 15 residues. Trimming took 2 bases from V and 4 from J; bases not matched to a gene: 2.

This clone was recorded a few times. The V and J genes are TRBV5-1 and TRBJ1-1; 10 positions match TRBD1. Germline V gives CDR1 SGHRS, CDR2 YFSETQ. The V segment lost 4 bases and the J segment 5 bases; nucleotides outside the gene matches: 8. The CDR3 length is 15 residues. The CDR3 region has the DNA TGCGCCAGCAGCCCCCTTAGGACAGGGGGAACTGAAGCTTTCTTT. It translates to CASSPLRTGGTEAFF. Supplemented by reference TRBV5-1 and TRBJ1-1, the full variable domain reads KAGVTQTPRYLIKTRGQQVTLSCSPISGHRSVSWYQQTPGQGLQFLFEYFSETQRNKGNFPGRFSGRQFSNSRSEMNVSTLELGDSALYLCASSPLRTGGTEAFFGQGTRLTVV.